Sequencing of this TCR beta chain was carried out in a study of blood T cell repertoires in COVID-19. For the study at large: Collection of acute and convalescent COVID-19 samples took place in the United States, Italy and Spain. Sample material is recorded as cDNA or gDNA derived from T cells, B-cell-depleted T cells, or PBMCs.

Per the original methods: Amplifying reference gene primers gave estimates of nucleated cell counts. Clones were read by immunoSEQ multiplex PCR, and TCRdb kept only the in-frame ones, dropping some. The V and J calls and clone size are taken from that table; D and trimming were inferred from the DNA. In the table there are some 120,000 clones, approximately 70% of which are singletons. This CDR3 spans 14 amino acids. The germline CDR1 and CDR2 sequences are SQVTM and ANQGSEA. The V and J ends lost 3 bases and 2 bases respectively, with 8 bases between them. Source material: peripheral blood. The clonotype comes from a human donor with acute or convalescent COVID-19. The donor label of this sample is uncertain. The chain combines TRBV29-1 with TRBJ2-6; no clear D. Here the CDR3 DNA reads TGCAGCGTTGAGTGGTCAGCTGGGGCCAACGTCCTGACTTTC. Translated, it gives CSVEWSAGANVLTF.